This T cell receptor (beta chain) appears in the sequencing data of a study of blood T cell repertoires in COVID-19. TCRdb's copy holds only in-frame clones and misses some; the assay was immunoSEQ multiplex PCR. The table has 250,000 to 350,000 clones, nearly 90% seen once. Germline loops: CDR1 MGHDK, CDR2 SYGVNS. The CDR3 contains 13 residues. V was trimmed by 3 bases and J by 5 bases, leaving 10 bases between them. Individuals aged about 18 to 100 years were recruited from 24 US areas. The source is a young woman with acute COVID-19. Sample: PBMCs or T cells enriched from blood (not recorded which). This chain links TRBV25-1 with TRBJ2-5; TRBD1 might be the D (5 bases). The CDR3 DNA is TGTGCCAGCAGTGATCCAGGGCGGGAGACCCAGTACTTC. Translating it yields CASSDPGRETQYF.